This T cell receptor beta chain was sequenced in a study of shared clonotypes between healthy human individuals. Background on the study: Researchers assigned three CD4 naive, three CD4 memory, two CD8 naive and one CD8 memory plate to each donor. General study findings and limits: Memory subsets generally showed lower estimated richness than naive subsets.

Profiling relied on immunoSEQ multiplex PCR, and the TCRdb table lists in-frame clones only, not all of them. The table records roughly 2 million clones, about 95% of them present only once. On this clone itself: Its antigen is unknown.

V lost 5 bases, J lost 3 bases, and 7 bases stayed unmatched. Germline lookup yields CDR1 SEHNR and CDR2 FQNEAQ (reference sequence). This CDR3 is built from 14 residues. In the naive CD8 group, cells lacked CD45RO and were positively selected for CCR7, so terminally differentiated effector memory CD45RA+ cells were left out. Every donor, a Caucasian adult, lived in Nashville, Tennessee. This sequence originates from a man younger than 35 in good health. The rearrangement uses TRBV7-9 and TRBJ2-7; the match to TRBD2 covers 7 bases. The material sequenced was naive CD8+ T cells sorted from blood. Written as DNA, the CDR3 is TGTGCCAGCAGCACTGGGGGGAGGGACTACGAGCAGTACTTC. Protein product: CASSTGGRDYEQYF.